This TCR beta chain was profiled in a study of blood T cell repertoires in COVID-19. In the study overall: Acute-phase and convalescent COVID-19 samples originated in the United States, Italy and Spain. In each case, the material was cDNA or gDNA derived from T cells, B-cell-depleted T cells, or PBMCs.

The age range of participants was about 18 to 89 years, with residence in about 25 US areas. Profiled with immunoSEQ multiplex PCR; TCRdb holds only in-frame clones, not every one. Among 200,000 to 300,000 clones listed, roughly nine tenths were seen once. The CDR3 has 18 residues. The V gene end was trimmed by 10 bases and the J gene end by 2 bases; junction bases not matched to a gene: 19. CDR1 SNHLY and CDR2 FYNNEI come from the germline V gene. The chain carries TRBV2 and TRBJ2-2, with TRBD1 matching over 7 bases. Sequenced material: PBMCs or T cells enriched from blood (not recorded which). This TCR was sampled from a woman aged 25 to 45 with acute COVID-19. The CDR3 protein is CATNPHLGGDRNTGELFF. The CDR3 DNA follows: TGTGCCACGAATCCCCACTTAGGGGGCGACCGAAACACCGGGGAGCTGTTTTTT.